These 26 T cell receptor beta chains were all obtained from the same sample, sequenced in a study of blood T cell repertoires in COVID-19. Repertoires were generated with immunoSEQ multiplex PCR, while TCRdb's copy carries only in-frame clones and drops some. The sample records hundreds of thousands of clones, around nine tenths being singletons. Sequencing used PBMCs or T cells enriched from blood (not recorded which). Every receptor here comes from a woman between 18 and 30 years old who had been exposed to COVID-19.

This clone was counted once. The gene calls are TRBV29-1 and TRBJ2-4; 11 nucleotides match TRBD2. The germline V gene encodes CDR1 SQVTM and CDR2 ANQGSEA. V lost 5 bases to trimming and J lost 0 bases; unmatched junction nucleotides: 6. CDR3 length: 16 amino acids. As DNA, the CDR3 is TGCAGCGTTTCGGGACTAGCGGAAAAAGCCAAAAACATTCAGTACTTC. Amino acid sequence: CSVSGLAEKAKNIQYF.

This clone was seen a handful of times. V usage is TRBV19 and J usage is TRBJ1-5; 9 positions agree with TRBD1. Germline V gene sequence: CDR1 LNHDA, CDR2 SQIVND (reference sequence). V lost 5 bases, J lost 4 bases, and 6 bases stayed unmatched. The CDR3 has 15 amino acids. CDR3 in DNA: TGTGCCAGTAGTGTGACAGGGGGGCAAAATCAGCCCCAGCATTTT. As protein: CASSVTGGQNQPQHF. The variable domain in full, with the rest retrieved from reference TRBV19 and TRBJ1-5, is DGGITQSPKYLFRKEGQNVTLSCEQNLNHDAMYWYRQDPGQGLRLIYYSQIVNDFQKGDIAEGYSVSREKKESFPLTVTSAQKNPTAFYLCASSVTGGQNQPQHFGDGTRLSIL.

This chain joins TRBV6-1 and TRBJ2-7; 7 bases are a match to TRBD1. This CDR3 comprises 14 residues. Germline CDR1 and CDR2: MNHNS and SASEGT. The ends lost 3 bases at V and 0 bases at J; junction bases unmatched: 2. CDR3 region: CASSDDRDSYEQYF. The DNA for the CDR3 is TGTGCCAGCAGTGACGACAGGGACTCCTACGAGCAGTACTTC.

This rearrangement joins TRBV28 to TRBJ2-7; 7 nucleotides align to TRBD2. Trimming cost V 9 bases and J 6 bases; bases outside gene matches: 2. The CDR3 extends over 10 amino acids. Germline assignment: CDR1 MDHEN and CDR2 SYDVKM. The CDR3 loop reads CASGEGEQYF. CDR3 DNA: TGTGCCAGTGGGGAGGGCGAGCAGTACTTC.

The V and J genes are TRBV5-1 and TRBJ2-1; D gene unclear. The CDR3 is 15 amino acids. Germline V lookup: CDR1 SGHRS, CDR2 YFSETQ. Trimming took 0 bases from V and 0 from J, leaving 7 bases between them. The CDR3 spells CASSLELTSYNEQFF. DNA of the CDR3: TGCGCCAGCAGCTTGGAACTTACCTCCTACAATGAGCAGTTCTTC.

The chain combines TRBV10-1 with TRBJ1-4; a weak D match, TRBD1 (6 bases). The CDR3 contains 14 residues. Germline-derived CDR1 and CDR2 are WNHNN and SYGVQD (reference sequence). The V end lost 7 bases, the J end lost 4 bases, and 13 bases lay between the germline ends. CDR3 sequence reads: CASMLAGDNEKLFF. The CDR3 coding sequence is TGCGCCAGCATGCTGGCAGGGGATAATGAAAAACTGTTTTTT.

The V call is TRBV12-5, the J call TRBJ2-2; 7 bases agree with TRBD1. The V segment lost 6 bases and the J segment 1 base; nucleotides outside the gene matches: 8. The CDR3 totals 16 residues. Germline CDR1 LGHNT, CDR2 FRNRAP. The CDR3 coding sequence is TGTGCTAGTGGAATTGCCCGACAGGGGAACACCGGGGAGCTGTTTTTT. Amino acid sequence: CASGIARQGNTGELFF.

The chain is built from TRBV7-8 and TRBJ1-6; 7 positions agree with TRBD1. The CDR3 is 14 amino acids. The germline gives CDR1 SGHVS, CDR2 FQNEAQ. The V segment lost 4 bases and the J segment 6 bases; nucleotides outside the gene matches: 3. Here the CDR3 reads CASSWGDSNSPLHF. Here the CDR3 DNA reads TGTGCCAGCAGCTGGGGGGACAGTAATTCACCCCTCCACTTT.

The chain uses TRBV4-1 and TRBJ2-5; 7 bases are shared with TRBD2. This CDR3 comprises 16 residues. Per germline, CDR1 MGHRA and CDR2 YSYEKL. The V segment lost 6 bases and the J segment 2 bases; nucleotides outside the gene matches: 12. The CDR3 is CASRNGGKRGQETQYF. The CDR3 DNA follows: TGCGCCAGCAGGAACGGGGGGAAGCGGGGACAAGAGACCCAGTACTTC.

CDR3 DNA: TGTGCCAGCAGCCCTCAGGGGTGGGGCTCCTACAATGAGCAGTTCTTC. This translates into CASSPQGWGSYNEQFF. The rearrangement links TRBV6-2 or TRBV6-3 to TRBJ2-1, with TRBD1 as a possible D gene (6 bases). The V gene's germline CDR1 is MNHEY and CDR2 SVGEGT. The CDR3 sequence is 16 residues long. Trimming left V 6 bases short and J 0 bases short, with 15 bases between.

The chain has TRBV10-3 and TRBJ2-1, with 7 bases aligning to TRBD2. CDR3 length: 12 amino acids. With V trimmed by 2 bases and J by 8 bases, 0 bases remained unmatched. Germline CDR1 reads ENHRY; CDR2 reads SYGVKD. This CDR3 reads CAISETSDEQFF. In DNA, the CDR3 is TGTGCCATCAGTGAGACTAGCGATGAGCAGTTCTTC.

The chain couples TRBV19 to TRBJ2-2; D is possibly TRBD1 (6 bases). The CDR3 loop spans 15 amino acids. CDR1 and CDR2 (germline): LNHDA, SQIVND (reference sequence). V lost 3 bases and J 5 bases, leaving 13 bases between the germline ends. This CDR3 is CASSIGTGLTGELFF. The CDR3 DNA is TGTGCCAGTAGTATCGGAACAGGGCTGACCGGGGAGCTGTTTTTT. The entire variable domain, with the rest obtained from reference TRBV19 and TRBJ2-2, is as follows: DGGITQSPKYLFRKEGQNVTLSCEQNLNHDAMYWYRQDPGQGLRLIYYSQIVNDFQKGDIAEGYSVSREKKESFPLTVTSAQKNPTAFYLCASSIGTGLTGELFFGEGSRLTVL.

CDR3 amino acids: CATSDSSQGYQPQHF. The CDR3 DNA reads TGTGCCACCAGTGATTCATCTCAGGGTTATCAGCCCCAGCATTTT. The chain employs TRBV24-1 and TRBJ1-5, with TRBD1 as a possible D gene (5 bases). V was clipped by 2 bases and J by 5 bases, with 12 bases between them. Germline lookup yields CDR1 KGHDR and CDR2 SFDVKD. The CDR3 has 15 amino acids.

The V call is TRBV9, the J call TRBJ1-2, with D hard to call. The CDR3 is 12 amino acids. The germline V and J ends were trimmed by 4 bases and 7 bases, with 11 bases remaining between them. Germline loops: CDR1 SGDLS, CDR2 YYNGEE. This chain's CDR3 is CASSPNESGYTF. In nucleotides, the CDR3 is TGTGCCAGCAGCCCTAACGAGAGTGGCTACACCTTC.

The CDR3, as DNA: TGTGCCAGTAGTATGCGGAACCAAGAGACCCAGTACTTC. It specifies CASSMRNQETQYF. This rearrangement joins TRBV19 to TRBJ2-5, with D uncertain. Germline V gene lookup returns CDR1 LNHDA and CDR2 SQIVND (reference sequence). The CDR3 has 13 residues. V shed 3 bases and J shed 0 bases, with 5 bases lying between them.

The chain recombines TRBV4-3 with TRBJ1-4; 8 bases line up with TRBD1. The V gene's germline CDR1 is LGHNA and CDR2 YSLEER. The ends lost 5 bases at V and 6 bases at J; junction bases unmatched: 8. The CDR3 runs to 15 residues. CDR3 protein: CASSFHQGADEKLFF. The CDR3 DNA follows: TGCGCCAGCAGCTTCCACCAGGGGGCGGATGAAAAACTGTTTTTT.

This clone has just one count. The chain recombines TRBV2 with TRBJ2-7, with D perhaps TRBD2 (6 bases). V lost 7 bases, J lost 0 bases, and 13 bases lay in between. The length of the CDR3 is 14 residues. CDR1 SNHLY and CDR2 FYNNEI come from the germline V gene. The CDR3 sequence is CASTPRGTSYEQYF. As DNA, the CDR3 is TGTGCCAGCACGCCCCGCGGGACCTCCTACGAGCAGTACTTC.

The CDR3 region is CASSVVVRGGEKLFF. The CDR3, as DNA: TGTGCCAGCAGCGTAGTAGTCAGGGGCGGTGAAAAACTGTTTTTT. The rearrangement uses TRBV28 and TRBJ1-4; a possible D gene is TRBD1 (6 bases). CDR3 length: 15 residues. Germline V gives CDR1 MDHEN, CDR2 SYDVKM. V lost 6 bases and J 7 bases, leaving 18 bases between the germline ends.

V and J are TRBV14 and TRBJ2-2; 9 positions match TRBD1. The CDR3 totals 17 residues. The junction had 9 bases not matched to a gene; V was cut back by 4 bases and J by 3 bases. Germline CDR1 is SGHDN and CDR2 is FVKESK. The CDR3 region is CASSPYPGQGHTGELFF. The CDR3 nucleotides read TGTGCCAGCAGCCCATACCCGGGACAGGGACACACCGGGGAGCTGTTTTTT.

The chain couples TRBV7-6 to TRBJ2-7, with 11 bases lining up with TRBD2. The ends lost 2 bases at V and 3 bases at J; junction bases unmatched: 3. In germline, CDR1 is SGHVS, CDR2 FNYEAQ. This CDR3 has 15 amino acids. CDR3 in DNA: TGTGCCAGCAGCTTAACCGGGACTAGCGGCTACGAGCAGTACTTC. Protein product: CASSLTGTSGYEQYF.

V gene TRBV4-2 combines with J gene TRBJ2-3; 11 bases match TRBD1. CDR1 LGHNA and CDR2 YNFKEQ come from the germline V gene. Germline trimming cut 8 bases from V and 4 bases from J; bases unmatched to any gene: 11. The CDR3 is made up of 16 amino acids. In nucleotides, the CDR3 is TGTGCCAGCGGGGCGGGGACAGGGGGTTTGGCAGATACGCAGTATTTT. Its translation is CASGAGTGGLADTQYF.

This chain joins TRBV4-1 and TRBJ2-2; 11 nucleotides agree with TRBD2. The length of the CDR3 is 19 residues. CDR1 MGHRA and CDR2 YSYEKL come from the germline V gene. The ends lost 4 bases at V and 0 bases at J; junction bases unmatched: 10. CDR3 loop: CASSRILAGVVPNTGELFF. CDR3 bases: TGCGCCAGCAGCCGAATACTAGCGGGAGTGGTTCCGAACACCGGGGAGCTGTTTTTT.

V usage is TRBV18 and J usage is TRBJ2-7, with 9 bases lining up with TRBD1. Losses at the gene ends were 2 bases for V and 5 bases for J; bases not matched to a gene: 7. This CDR3 contains 15 residues. Germline CDR1 reads KGHSH; CDR2 reads LQKENI. CDR3 residues: CASSPLDRGMHEQYF. DNA of the CDR3: TGTGCCAGCTCACCATTGGACAGGGGTATGCACGAGCAGTACTTC.

This rearrangement joins TRBV27 to TRBJ2-4; TRBD1 aligns across 12 bases. This CDR3 comprises 17 residues. Germline V CDR1 and CDR2: MNHEY, SMNVEV (reference sequence). The V gene end was trimmed by 0 bases and the J gene end by 2 bases; junction bases not matched to a gene: 2. The CDR3 sequence: CASSLSGTGGTKNIQYF. Written as DNA, the CDR3 is TGTGCCAGCAGTTTATCGGGGACAGGGGGCACCAAAAACATTCAGTACTTC.

V gene TRBV28 combines with J gene TRBJ1-4; a weak D match, TRBD1 (6 bases). The CDR3 spans 16 residues. Trimming shortened V by 6 bases and J by 8 bases, and 22 bases separated the two germline ends. Germline V gene sequence: CDR1 MDHEN, CDR2 SYDVKM. The CDR3 loop reads CASRDGMTGMGEKLFF. CDR3 coding DNA: TGTGCCAGCAGGGACGGCATGACAGGAATGGGGGAAAAACTGTTTTTT.

The rearrangement uses TRBV15 and TRBJ1-3; 10 bases align to TRBD1. Germline V lookup: CDR1 LNHNV, CDR2 YYDKDF (reference sequence). V lost 3 bases, J lost 1 base, and 3 bases stayed unmatched. This CDR3 comprises 16 residues. The CDR3 protein is CATSRLGQGSGNTIYF. The DNA for the CDR3 is TGTGCCACCAGCAGGTTGGGACAGGGGTCTGGAAACACCATATATTTT. The variable domain in full, completed from reference TRBV15 and TRBJ1-3, reads DAMVIQNPRYQVTQFGKPVTLSCSQTLNHNVMYWYQQKSSQAPKLLFHYYDKDFNNEADTPDNFQSRRPNTSFCFLDIRSPGLGDTAMYLCATSRLGQGSGNTIYFGEGSWLTVV.